These 8 T cell receptor beta chains share one sample of origin, sequenced in a study of blood T cells in healthy people across ages. The authors ran a second PCR of roughly 6 to 11 cycles using a sample-barcoded 5' primer and a J-beta primer mix. Using its own MiXCR run on the 5' RACE reads, TCRdb lists one record per CDR3 protein. The sample yields hundreds of thousands of distinct CDR3 sequences, approximately 49% seen once. Sequencing was done on a sample of blood. All receptors derive from a woman aged 55-69 years in good health.

The CDR3 sequence is CASSSRGSRAQYF. The CDR3 bases are TGTGCCAGCAGCTCCCGGGGTAGCCGCGCGCAGTACTTC. The genes are TRBV9 and TRBJ2-7, with D possibly matching TRBD2 (5 bases). V gave up 4 bases and J gave up 9 bases, with 17 bases separating them. The CDR3 contains 13 residues. CDR1 is SGDLS and CDR2 is YYNGEE in the germline V gene.

The chain joins TRBV20-1 to TRBJ1-2, with a weak D call TRBD1 (5 bases). This CDR3 has 10 amino acids. V lost 6 bases, J lost 7 bases, and 9 bases lay in between. The germline V gene encodes CDR1 DFQATT and CDR2 SNEGSKA (reference sequence). This chain's CDR3 is CSAGVSGYTF. The CDR3 DNA follows: TGCAGTGCGGGGGTGTCTGGCTACACCTTC.

J is TRBJ2-7 and V is TRBV3-1; D remains ambiguous. The V end lost 3 bases, the J end lost 7 bases, and 13 bases lay between the germline ends. In germline, CDR1 is LGHDT, CDR2 YNNKEL (reference sequence). The CDR3 spans 13 residues. CDR3 sequence reads: CASSHHSYNEQYF. The CDR3 coding sequence is TGTGCCAGCAGCCACCACTCCTACAATGAGCAGTACTTC.

The chain carries TRBV20-1 and TRBJ2-1, with D tentatively TRBD1 (6 bases). Germline V gives CDR1 DFQATT, CDR2 SNEGSKA (reference sequence). V was pared by 3 bases and J by 6 bases, with 12 bases between. The CDR3 length is 13 residues. The CDR3 reads CSASILTGNEQFF. The CDR3 bases are TGCAGTGCTAGTATCTTGACAGGCAATGAGCAGTTCTTC.

The rearrangement links TRBV6-1 to TRBJ2-7, with 7 bases that match TRBD1. The CDR3 is 14 amino acids. Trimming took 4 bases from V and 7 from J; bases not matched to a gene: 10. CDR1 is MNHNS, CDR2 SASEGT, per germline. CDR3 sequence: CASSAGTANNEQYF. CDR3 coding DNA: TGTGCCAGCAGTGCAGGGACAGCCAACAATGAGCAGTACTTC.

The chain is built from TRBV28 and TRBJ1-1; TRBD1 is a possible D gene (6 bases). CDR3 size: 17 residues. V lost 5 bases and J lost 3, with 22 bases in between. Germline values: CDR1 MDHEN, CDR2 SYDVKM. CDR3 sequence (DNA): TGTGCCAGCAGTGATCTTCCTACAGGGCCGGGCGACACTGAAGCTTTCTTT. As protein: CASSDLPTGPGDTEAFF.

This chain uses TRBV5-4 with TRBJ2-7; D remains ambiguous. V gave up 4 bases and J gave up 0 bases, with 20 bases separating them. The CDR3 extends over 17 amino acids. Germline V gene sequence: CDR1 SGHNT, CDR2 YYREEE (reference sequence). As DNA, the CDR3 is TGTGCCAGCAGCCCCACTGCTGGAATGGTGGGCTCCTACGAGCAGTACTTC. The encoded protein is CASSPTAGMVGSYEQYF.

The J gene is TRBJ2-7, the V gene TRBV28; 7 positions agree with TRBD2. Germline V CDR1 and CDR2: MDHEN, SYDVKM. V lost 8 bases, J lost 0 bases, and 7 bases stayed unmatched. This CDR3 has 14 residues. CDR3 in DNA: TGTGCCAGCGTGAGGCGGGGGAGCTCCTACGAGCAGTACTTC. This translates into CASVRRGSSYEQYF.